What follows describes a single TCR beta chain. The data belong to a study of cytomegalovirus exposure and HLA in healthy donors. Germline lookup yields CDR1 MNHEY and CDR2 SMNVEV (reference sequence). Unmatched junction bases numbered 19, after V lost 5 bases and J lost 6 bases. CDR3 length: 18 amino acids. The PCR made use of 60 Vbeta and 13 Jbeta primers. Generated by immunoSEQ multiplex PCR, the TCRdb table keeps only in-frame clones and is missing some. The data hold under 150,000 clones, with 82% observed a single time. Sequencing was done on a sample of PBMCs. The gene calls are TRBV27 and TRBJ2-1, with 7 bases lining up with TRBD2. The clonotype was recovered from a woman aged 18 to 35 in good health and CMV-seronegative. The CDR3 DNA is TGTGCCAGCAGTAGAGGACTAGTTAGGCCCCGTTCTGCCAATGAGCAGTTCTTC. Translated: CASSRGLVRPRSANEQFF.